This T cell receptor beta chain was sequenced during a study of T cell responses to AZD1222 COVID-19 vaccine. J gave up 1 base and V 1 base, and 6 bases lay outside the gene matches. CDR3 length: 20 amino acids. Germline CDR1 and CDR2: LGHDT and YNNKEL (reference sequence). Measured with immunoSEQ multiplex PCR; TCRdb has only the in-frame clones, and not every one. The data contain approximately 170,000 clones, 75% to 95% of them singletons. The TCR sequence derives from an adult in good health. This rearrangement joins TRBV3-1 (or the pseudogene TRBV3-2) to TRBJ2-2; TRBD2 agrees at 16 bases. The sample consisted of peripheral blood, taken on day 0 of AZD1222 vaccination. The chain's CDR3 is CASSQVLGTSGRGNTGELFF. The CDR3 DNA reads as TGTGCCAGCAGCCAAGTCTTAGGGACTAGCGGGAGGGGGAACACCGGGGAGCTGTTTTTT.